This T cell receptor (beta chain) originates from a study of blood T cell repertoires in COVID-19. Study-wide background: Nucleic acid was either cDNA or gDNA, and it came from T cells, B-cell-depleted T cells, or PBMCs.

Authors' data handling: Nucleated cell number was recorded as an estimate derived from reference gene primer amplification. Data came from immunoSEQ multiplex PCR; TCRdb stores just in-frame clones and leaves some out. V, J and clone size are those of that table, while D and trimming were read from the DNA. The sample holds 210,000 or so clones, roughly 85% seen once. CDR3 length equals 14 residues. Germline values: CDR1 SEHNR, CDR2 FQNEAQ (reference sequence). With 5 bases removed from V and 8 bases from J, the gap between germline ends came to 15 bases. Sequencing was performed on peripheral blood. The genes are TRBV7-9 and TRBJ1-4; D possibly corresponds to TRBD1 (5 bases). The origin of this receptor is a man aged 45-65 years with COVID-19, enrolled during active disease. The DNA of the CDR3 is TGTGCCAGCAGCCCGCCCAGGGAATGGGAAAAACTGTTTTTT. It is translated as CASSPPREWEKLFF. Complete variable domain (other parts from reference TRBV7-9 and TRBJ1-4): DTGVSQNPRHKITKRGQNVTFRCDPISEHNRLYWYRQTLGQGPEFLTYFQNEAQLEKSRLLSDRFSAERPKGSFSTLEIQRTEQGDSAMYLCASSPPREWEKLFFGSGTQLSVL.